Listed here are 31 T cell receptor beta chains from one sample, sequenced in a study of tumor and adjacent non-tumor tissue in lung cancer. This sample's RNA came from whole unsorted tissue. The normal lung tissue was taken more than 3 cm from the tumor edge. TCRbeta libraries were built with three rounds of nested PCR, modified from ARM-PCR. MiXCR, applied by TCRdb to the multiplex PCR reads, yields one record per CDR3 protein. The table lists 60,000 to 80,000 distinct CDR3 sequences, roughly 70% of them singletons. The specimen sequenced was distant non-tumor lung tissue. These receptors came from a woman in her 50s with non-small cell lung cancer.

This clonotype was recorded at least ten times. The V and J genes are TRBV6-2 or TRBV6-3 and TRBJ2-5; D gene ambiguous. Trimming took off 2 bases at V and 5 bases at J, with 3 bases between the two ends. The CDR3 is 11 amino acids. Germline V gene data show CDR1 as MNHEY and CDR2 as SVGEGT. CDR3 coding DNA: TGTGCCAGCAGTTACATGGAGACCCAGTACTTC. Translation gives CASSYMETQYF.

A note on this clonotype: At one end, the junction sequence differs from germline, possibly due to a read error. The chain joins TRBV6-1 to TRBJ2-1, with 13 bases fitting TRBD2. This CDR3 spans 16 amino acids. CDR1 is MNHNS and CDR2 is SASEGT in the germline V gene. In DNA form, the CDR3 reads TGTGTCACCCGACCTCCATGGACTAGCGGGAGCAATGAGCAGCTCTTC. Translation gives CVTRPPWTSGSNEQLF.

The chain couples TRBV29-1 to TRBJ2-2, with 10 positions matching TRBD1. This CDR3 contains 13 residues. Germline V gives CDR1 SQVTM, CDR2 ANQGSEA. Unmatched junction bases numbered 5, after V lost 5 bases and J lost 8 bases. CDR3 amino acids: CSVQTGGRGELFF. CDR3 nucleotide sequence: TGCAGCGTTCAGACAGGGGGCCGGGGGGAGCTGTTTTTT.

A remark on this clonotype: The conserved final phenylalanine or tryptophan is absent from the CDR3, which likely points to a read error. Because the CDR3's place on the DNA is in doubt, the DNA is left out and the CDR3 is given as listed by TCRdb. This rearrangement joins TRBV4-2 to TRBJ2-1. The CDR3 is 12 amino acids long, termini counted. In germline, CDR1 is LGHNA, CDR2 YNFKEQ. The CDR3 loop is CASSQEYGEQFS.

This clonotype was seen only a few times. This chain joins TRBV24-1 and TRBJ1-1; TRBD1 aligns across 8 bases. The CDR3 has 13 amino acids. Losses at the gene ends were 7 bases for V and 1 base for J; bases not matched to a gene: 1. CDR1 is KGHDR and CDR2 is SFDVKD in the germline V gene. This CDR3 is CATRQGGNTEAFF. The DNA of the CDR3 is TGTGCCACCAGACAGGGGGGGAACACTGAAGCTTTCTTT.

This clonotype was counted at least ten times. This sequence joins TRBV6-2 or TRBV6-3 and TRBJ2-7; D remains ambiguous. Trimming took 6 bases from V and 2 from J, leaving 11 bases between them. The length of the CDR3 is 13 residues. The germline gives CDR1 MNHEY, CDR2 SVGEGT. CDR3 sequence (DNA): TGTGCCAGCAGACTCAAAGGAGCCTACGAGCAGTACTTC. Amino acid sequence: CASRLKGAYEQYF.

This clonotype was counted at least ten times. The chain is built from TRBV11-2 and TRBJ2-4; 12 bases agree with TRBD2. Per the germline V gene, CDR1 is SGHAT and CDR2 is FQNNGV. The length of the CDR3 is 17 residues. The trim removed 5 bases at V and 0 bases at J, leaving 5 bases unmatched. The CDR3 spells CASSLTTSGRAKNIQYF. CDR3 bases: TGTGCCAGCAGCCTCACGACTAGCGGGAGAGCCAAAAACATTCAGTACTTC.

As concerns this clonotype: One end of the junction is discordant with germline, which a read error may explain. This rearrangement joins TRBV11-2 to TRBJ2-2; D remains ambiguous. Germline V gene data show CDR1 as SGHAT and CDR2 as FQNNGV. The CDR3 contains 14 residues. CDR3 DNA: TGTGCCAACAGCTTAGAACAGTTAGGCGGGGAGCTGTTTTTT. Its translation is CANSLEQLGGELFF.

A few counts support this clonotype. The chain joins TRBV7-9 to TRBJ2-1; TRBD1 agrees at 8 bases. With V trimmed by 5 bases and J by 7 bases, 4 bases remained unmatched. The CDR3 totals 13 residues. Germline values: CDR1 SEHNR, CDR2 FQNEAQ (reference sequence). The CDR3 sequence is CASSRTGRNEQFF. The CDR3 DNA reads TGTGCCAGCAGCAGGACAGGGCGGAATGAGCAGTTCTTC.

V is TRBV4-1 and J is TRBJ1-5; D is unresolved. The CDR3 runs 16 residues. Germline CDR1 reads MGHRA; CDR2 reads YSYEKL. Trimming removed 2 bases at V and 0 bases at J, with 11 bases between. CDR3 nucleotide sequence: TGCGCCAGCAGCCAAACTGGGCGCGGTAGCAATCAGCCCCAGCATTTT. Translating it yields CASSQTGRGSNQPQHF.

On this clonotype itself: This may arise from a read error, as a much more abundant clone is one base away. The chain links TRBV20-1 to TRBJ1-1, with TRBD1 identical over 8 bases. The CDR3 spans 13 residues. V lost 5 bases and J lost 13; bases outside the gene matches: 15. Germline lookup yields CDR1 DFQATT and CDR2 SNEGSKA (reference sequence). CDR3 residues: CSAYTPDRVSDFF. DNA of the CDR3: TGCAGTGCTTACACCCCGGACAGGGTCTCGGATTTCTTT.

Worth noting for this clonotype: The germline gene is not matched at one end of the junction; a read error may be the cause. J is TRBJ1-2 and V is TRBV11-2; no firm D call. Germline assignment: CDR1 SGHAT and CDR2 FQNNGV. The CDR3 has 14 amino acids. The CDR3 spells CASSLTRTNHGHTF. The CDR3 nucleotides are TGTGCCAGCAGCTTAACGCGTACTAACCATGGCCACACCTTC. Using reference TRBV11-2 and TRBJ1-2 for the parts outside the CDR3, the full variable domain is EAGVAQSPRYKIIEKRQSVAFWCNPISGHATLYWYQQILGQGPKLLIQFQNNGVVDDSQLPKDRFSAERLKGVDSTLKIQPAKLEDSAVYLCASSLTRTNHGHTFGSGTRLTVV.

This clonotype was seen repeatedly, ten times or more. The CDR3 DNA is TGCGCCAGCAGCCCGACCAGCAGGAACACTGAAGCTTTCTTT. This translates into CASSPTSRNTEAFF. The chain recombines TRBV4-1 with TRBJ1-1, with D uncertain. The CDR3 runs 14 residues. Germline lookup yields CDR1 MGHRA and CDR2 YSYEKL. V shed 4 bases and J shed 1 base, with 10 bases lying between them.

This clonotype has only one observation. The chain employs TRBV11-2 and TRBJ2-2; D remains ambiguous. Germline CDR1 reads SGHAT; CDR2 reads FQNNGV. The CDR3 is 14 amino acids. V lost 0 bases and J lost 14, with 16 bases in between. The CDR3 region has the DNA TGTGCCAGCAGCTTAGAACAATTAGGCGTGGAACTGTTTTTT. Amino acid sequence: CASSLEQLGVELFF.

The chain employs TRBV7-9 and TRBJ2-3; 7 bases match TRBD2. The CDR3 has 15 residues. The germline CDR1 and CDR2 sequences are SEHNR and FQNEAQ (reference sequence). V shed 4 bases, J shed 1 base, and the junction held 5 bases outside the gene matches. The CDR3 loop reads CASSSSGHGTDTQYF. The CDR3 bases are TGTGCCAGCAGCTCTAGCGGTCATGGCACAGATACGCAGTATTTT.

For this clonotype: Its ends do not fully match the called genes, so a read error is possible. This chain joins TRBV5-1 and TRBJ1-1, with D perhaps matching TRBD1 (5 bases). Germline CDR1 and CDR2: SGHRS and YFSETQ. This CDR3 spans 15 amino acids. The CDR3 bases are TGCGCCAGCAGCTCTGGGAAGGGGAGGAACACTGAAGCTTTTTTT. It codes for CASSSGKGRNTEAFF. The whole variable domain, remainder taken from reference TRBV5-1 and TRBJ1-1, is KAGVTQTPRYLIKTRGQQVTLSCSPISGHRSVSWYQQTPGQGLQFLFEYFSETQRNKGNFPGRFSGRQFSNSRSEMNVSTLELGDSALYLCASSSGKGRNTEAFFGQGTRLTVV.

The J gene is TRBJ2-7, the V gene TRBV30, with 7 bases identical to TRBD2. Trimming removed 2 bases from V and 6 bases from J; junction bases left unmatched: 4. CDR3 length: 12 amino acids. Germline CDR1 and CDR2: GTSNPN and SVGIG (reference sequence). The CDR3 is CAWSRTRSEQYF. In nucleotides, the CDR3 is TGTGCCTGGAGTCGGACTAGATCCGAGCAGTACTTC.

With regard to this clonotype: The junction shows a germline mismatch at one end, possibly a read error. The chain joins TRBV20-1 to TRBJ2-1; D gene ambiguous. The CDR3 loop spans 12 amino acids. CDR1 is DFQATT, CDR2 SNEGSKA, per germline (reference sequence). The CDR3 DNA sequence: TGCTGTGCTAGATGGGCTTCAAATGAGCACTTCTTC. It translates to CCARWASNEHFF.

Comment on this clonotype: One junction end does not reproduce the germline sequence, and a read error may be involved. The chain uses TRBV20-1 and TRBJ2-3; a weak D match, TRBD1 (6 bases). CDR3 length: 18 residues. From germline, CDR1 is DFQATT and CDR2 SNEGSKA (reference sequence). CDR3 sequence (DNA): TGCAGTGCTAGAATAGTACGAGGGGCGATGGGGGCCACAGATACGCAGTATTTC. It translates to CSARIVRGAMGATDTQYF.

The chain recombines TRBV10-2 with TRBJ2-3; D is ambiguous. CDR1 and CDR2 from the germline V gene are WSHSY and SAAADI. CDR3 length equals 11 residues. DNA for the CDR3: TGCACCGGCAGTGAGGCAGATACGCAGTATTTT. This codes for CTGSEADTQYF.

Concerning this clonotype itself: One end of the junction varies from germline; a read error may be responsible. V is TRBV19 and J is TRBJ1-5; TRBD1 is a possible D gene (5 bases). Looked up from germline, CDR1 is LNHDA and CDR2 is SQIVND (reference sequence). This CDR3 spans 14 amino acids. CDR3 protein: CASSLTWGNQPQHF. The CDR3, as DNA: TGTGCCAGTAGTTTAACATGGGGCAACCAGCCCCAGCATTTT.

V and J are TRBV11-2 and TRBJ2-7, with D maybe TRBD2 (5 bases). The CDR3 sequence is 15 residues long. From germline, CDR1 is SGHAT and CDR2 FQNNGV. Trimming removed 5 bases at V and 8 bases at J, with 22 bases between. Here the CDR3 DNA reads TGTGCCAGCAGCCCTTGGGCTAGCTGTTCCTGCAAGCAGTACTTC. It codes for CASSPWASCSCKQYF. The full variable domain, in which reference TRBV11-2 and TRBJ2-7 provide the parts outside the CDR3, is EAGVAQSPRYKIIEKRQSVAFWCNPISGHATLYWYQQILGQGPKLLIQFQNNGVVDDSQLPKDRFSAERLKGVDSTLKIQPAKLEDSAVYLCASSPWASCSCKQYFGPGTRLTVT.

As for this clonotype: Since a much larger clone is just one base distant, this may be a read error. The chain has TRBV5-4 and TRBJ2-7, with D tentatively TRBD1 (6 bases). The germline CDR1 and CDR2 sequences are SGHNT and YYREEE (reference sequence). There are 13 residues in the CDR3. The CDR3 bases are TGTGTCAGCAGGGACATCACTGCGGGTGAGCAGTACTTC. Translating gives CVSRDITAGEQYF.

To note about this clonotype: The conserved closing phenylalanine or tryptophan is absent in this CDR3, likely reflecting a read error. It is unclear where the CDR3 begins or ends on the DNA, so no DNA is shown, and the CDR3 is as TCRdb lists it. V gene TRBV6-1 combines with J gene TRBJ2-2. From its first to its last residue, the CDR3 has 16 amino acids. Looked up from germline, CDR1 is MNHNS and CDR2 is SASEGT. This CDR3 is CASMRFSTVNTGELFI.

As for this clonotype: This may arise from a read error, as a much more abundant clone is one base away. The J gene is TRBJ1-6, the V gene TRBV5-5; 8 nucleotides align to TRBD1. Germline CDR1 SGHKS, CDR2 YYEKEE (reference sequence). The trim removed 10 bases at V and 6 bases at J, leaving 9 bases unmatched. The CDR3 contains 14 residues. As DNA, the CDR3 is TGTGCCTGCACCCTCGGACAGGGTAATTCACCCCTCCACTTT. Its translation is CACTLGQGNSPLHF.

This clonotype is termed large. The rearrangement uses TRBV11-2 and TRBJ1-4; D is unclear. The CDR3 is 14 amino acids. The germline V gene has CDR1 SGHAT and CDR2 FQNNGV. V was shortened by 5 bases and J by 2 bases, with 9 bases between the two germline ends. The CDR3 loop is CASSLDSTNEKLFF. The CDR3 DNA reads as TGTGCCAGCAGCCTTGATAGCACTAATGAAAAACTGTTTTTT.

This clonotype was seen ten or more times. The chain links TRBV11-2 to TRBJ2-2, with D unresolved. The CDR3 is made up of 17 amino acids. CDR1 and CDR2 (germline): SGHAT, FQNNGV. V dropped 5 bases and J dropped 6 bases, with 22 bases sitting between them. The CDR3 spells CASSRRSVSEGSGELFF. CDR3 in DNA: TGTGCCAGCAGCCGAAGGTCGGTCAGCGAAGGGTCCGGGGAGCTGTTTTTT.

Concerning this clonotype itself: This may be a read error: a much more frequent sequence differs by one nucleotide. The chain links TRBV29-1 to TRBJ2-3, with D hard to call. Germline values: CDR1 SQVTM, CDR2 ANQGSEA. V was pared by 3 bases and J by 2 bases, with 9 bases between. The CDR3 length is 13 residues. CDR3 nucleotides: TGCAGCGTTGAGATCTTAAACACAGATACGCAGTATTTT. This codes for CSVEILNTDTQYF.

Concerning this clonotype: With a much larger clone just one base away, this may be a read error. This chain joins TRBV7-9 and TRBJ2-1; 9 bases map to TRBD2. Unmatched junction bases numbered 13, after V lost 8 bases and J lost 8 bases. The V gene's germline CDR1 is SEHNR and CDR2 FQNEAQ (reference sequence). The CDR3 spans 15 residues. CDR3 sequence reads: CASGLLREGLYEQFF. The CDR3 nucleotides read TGTGCCAGCGGCCTCTTGCGGGAGGGCCTCTATGAGCAGTTCTTC.

This clonotype was counted only a few times. This may come from a read error, since a much larger clone is one base off. The V call is TRBV4-3, the J call TRBJ2-3, with 7 bases that match TRBD2. This CDR3 spans 14 amino acids. The germline CDR1 and CDR2 sequences are LGHNA and YSLEER. DNA of the CDR3: TGCGTCAGCAGCCTCTTAGGAGCCAGCGGGGTTCAGTATTTT. Encoded protein: CVSSLLGASGVQYF.

Turning to this clonotype: Given a much more abundant clone one base away, this may be a read error. CDR3: CVSSYSKAVEQYF. For the CDR3, the DNA is TGTGTCAGCAGTTACTCGAAAGCGGTGGAGCAGTACTTC. This chain joins TRBV6-2 or TRBV6-3 and TRBJ2-7, with D perhaps TRBD2 (5 bases). The germline V gene encodes CDR1 MNHEY and CDR2 SVGEGT. CDR3 length: 13 amino acids.